Following are 4 T cell receptor beta chains from one sample sequenced in a study of cytomegalovirus exposure and HLA in healthy donors. Method: immunoSEQ multiplex PCR; TCRdb's copy keeps in-frame clones and lacks some. The sample has 100,000 to 150,000 clones, more than 70% seen once. The specimen was PBMCs. All receptors derive from a man younger than 40 in good health and CMV-seronegative.

This clone was seen just once. The chain links TRBV7-9 to TRBJ2-7; TRBD1 aligns across 8 bases. Germline CDR1 reads SEHNR; CDR2 reads FQNEAQ (reference sequence). The CDR3 has 15 residues. J lost 5 bases, V lost 1 base, and 7 bases had no gene match. The CDR3 sequence is CASSLGLQGADEQYF. In nucleotides, the CDR3 is TGTGCCAGCAGCTTAGGATTGCAGGGGGCCGACGAGCAGTACTTC. The complete variable domain, with remaining parts taken from reference TRBV7-9 and TRBJ2-7, reads DTGVSQNPRHKITKRGQNVTFRCDPISEHNRLYWYRQTLGQGPEFLTYFQNEAQLEKSRLLSDRFSAERPKGSFSTLEIQRTEQGDSAMYLCASSLGLQGADEQYFGPGTRLTVT.

The chain joins TRBV6-5 to TRBJ1-1, with 8 nucleotides matching TRBD1. With V trimmed by 6 bases and J by 1 base, 7 bases remained unmatched. Germline CDR1 is MNHEY and CDR2 is SVGAGI. This CDR3 region has 15 residues. The CDR3 here is CASRQGQGWNTEAFF. The CDR3 nucleotides are TGTGCCAGCAGACAAGGACAGGGTTGGAACACTGAAGCTTTCTTT.

The genes are TRBV11-2 and TRBJ1-2, with 8 bases lining up with TRBD1. The CDR3 length is 18 residues. CDR1 and CDR2 (germline): SGHAT, FQNNGV. J lost 1 base, V lost 5 bases, and 15 bases had no gene match. This CDR3 reads CASSPTPGTGFINYGYTF. The CDR3 DNA reads as TGTGCCAGCAGCCCCACCCCGGGGACAGGCTTTATTAACTATGGCTACACCTTC.

V and J are TRBV6-1 and TRBJ2-4; perhaps TRBD1 as D (5 bases). The germline V gene has CDR1 MNHNS and CDR2 SASEGT. The CDR3 is 14 amino acids. V was clipped by 3 bases and J by 7 bases, with 13 bases between them. As DNA, the CDR3 is TGTGCCAGCAGTGATTGGGGCAAAGGGAACATTCAGTACTTC. Translation gives CASSDWGKGNIQYF.